This is a list of T cell receptor beta chains from one sample in a study of OX40 agonist ivuxolimab in advanced cancers. Profiled with immunoSEQ multiplex PCR; TCRdb holds only in-frame clones, not every one. The table shows 60,000 to 65,000 clones, with roughly nine tenths occurring only once. This specimen consisted of CD4+ or CD8+ T cells sorted from blood, obtained in a trial of the OX40 agonist ivuxolimab. These receptors all stem from an adult with an advanced solid tumor such as melanoma, head and neck, liver or kidney cancer. Both conserved end residues are part of each CDR3. Each record gives: V gene, D gene, J gene, CDR3 protein. D genes are given only for firm matches.

V: TRBV6-5
D: TRBD2
J: TRBJ2-1
CDR3: CASSYTGTSGSTQFF

V: TRBV7-2
D: -
J: TRBJ2-5
CDR3: CASSAPGAQGETQYF

V: TRBV6-1
D: -
J: TRBJ2-1
CDR3: CASSVGLGYEQFF

V: TRBV9
D: TRBD2
J: TRBJ2-3
CDR3: CASASGGDTQYF

V: TRBV2
D: -
J: TRBJ1-1
CDR3: CASERDTPEAFF

V: TRBV28
D: -
J: TRBJ2-7
CDR3: CASSPGGSPTGQYF

V: TRBV19
D: -
J: TRBJ1-1
CDR3: CASSLPGRGNTEAFF

V: TRBV2
D: TRBD1
J: TRBJ1-5
CDR3: CASSGTGGHQPQHF

V: TRBV4-2
D: -
J: TRBJ1-1
CDR3: CASSQVANTEAFF

V: TRBV4-3
D: -
J: TRBJ2-7
CDR3: CASSQDSVSYEQYF

V: TRBV7-9
D: -
J: TRBJ2-5
CDR3: CASSRGGVETQYF

V: TRBV28
D: -
J: TRBJ2-4
CDR3: CASSSSKGRASFKNIQYF

V: TRBV21-1
D: -
J: TRBJ2-2
CDR3: CASSKGLSTGELFF

V: TRBV6-5
D: TRBD1
J: TRBJ1-5
CDR3: CASTVNRGEPQHF

V: TRBV7-4
D: -
J: TRBJ1-2
CDR3: CASSLPWTEANYGYTF

V: TRBV27
D: -
J: TRBJ2-7
CDR3: CASSPTGPYEQYF

V: TRBV19
D: -
J: TRBJ1-6
CDR3: CASSIESSSYNSPLHF

V: TRBV29-1
D: TRBD1
J: TRBJ1-2
CDR3: CSVGDRGTYGGYTF

V: TRBV7-2
D: -
J: TRBJ2-2
CDR3: CASSLSPHANTGELFF

V: TRBV28
D: -
J: TRBJ2-1
CDR3: CASSFAGASALGEQFF

V: TRBV4-2
D: TRBD1
J: TRBJ2-5
CDR3: CASSQGRTDRGWQTQYF

V: TRBV4-1
D: -
J: TRBJ2-5
CDR3: CASSQIPGRETQYF

V: TRBV10-3
D: -
J: TRBJ1-5
CDR3: CAISDGGLNDQPQHF

V: TRBV30
D: -
J: TRBJ1-2
CDR3: CAWSNAGNYGYTF

V: TRBV6-1
D: -
J: TRBJ1-5
CDR3: CASTRDYNQPQHF

V: TRBV12-5
D: TRBD2
J: TRBJ2-7
CDR3: CASGLVPSSGSREQYF

V: TRBV19
D: -
J: TRBJ1-1
CDR3: CASSKIPGTAAFF

V: TRBV11-2
D: -
J: TRBJ2-4
CDR3: CASSWGNKNIQYF

V: TRBV9
D: TRBD1
J: TRBJ2-1
CDR3: CASSQGQGAYNEQFF

V: TRBV6-1
D: -
J: TRBJ2-7
CDR3: CATSETTGTPSF

V: TRBV16
D: -
J: TRBJ2-7
CDR3: CASSPEKGGRSEQYF

V: TRBV28
D: TRBD1
J: TRBJ1-4
CDR3: CASSTPTGVIEKLFF

V: TRBV19
D: -
J: TRBJ2-5
CDR3: CASSIRTGVGQETQYF

V: TRBV6-4
D: TRBD2
J: TRBJ2-3
CDR3: CASSPGLAGADTQYF

V: TRBV30
D: -
J: TRBJ2-1
CDR3: CAWSISVNNEQFF

V: TRBV18
D: TRBD1
J: TRBJ2-2
CDR3: CASSSGQATGELFF

V: TRBV29-1
D: -
J: TRBJ2-7
CDR3: CSVLGPYEQYF

V: TRBV2
D: -
J: TRBJ2-3
CDR3: CASSELHGIDSTDTQYF

V: TRBV11-2
D: -
J: TRBJ2-7
CDR3: CASSFADSSYEQYF

V: TRBV7-7
D: TRBD2
J: TRBJ2-1
CDR3: CASSPLAGPYNEQFF

V: TRBV19
D: -
J: TRBJ1-1
CDR3: CASSIFQSTEAFF

V: TRBV5-4
D: TRBD2
J: TRBJ2-1
CDR3: CASSLASSGSYNEQFF

V: TRBV11-2
D: -
J: TRBJ2-7
CDR3: CASSLQGEQYF

V: TRBV7-3
D: -
J: TRBJ2-1
CDR3: CASSLNNEQFF

V: TRBV19
D: -
J: TRBJ1-5
CDR3: CASSINLSNQPQHF

V: TRBV7-3
D: TRBD2
J: TRBJ2-5
CDR3: CASSLSGGPQETQYF

V: TRBV7-2
D: -
J: TRBJ1-3
CDR3: CASSFTGWGSGNTIYF

V: TRBV12-5
D: -
J: TRBJ1-1
CDR3: CASGLAGRPLAFF

V: TRBV13
D: TRBD1
J: TRBJ1-4
CDR3: CASSLGRDRGRYREKLFF

V: TRBV7-6
D: -
J: TRBJ1-3
CDR3: CASSLGRTSGNTIYF

V: TRBV10-3
D: TRBD2
J: TRBJ2-1
CDR3: CAISEGTRKSPTDEQFF

V: TRBV6-5
D: TRBD1
J: TRBJ2-7
CDR3: CASSPTGATYYEQYF

V: TRBV9
D: -
J: TRBJ1-4
CDR3: CASSPRAATNEKLFF

V: TRBV4-2
D: TRBD1
J: TRBJ1-2
CDR3: CASSQLQGRDYGYTF

V: TRBV19
D: -
J: TRBJ2-1
CDR3: CASRQGGGNNEQFF

V: TRBV5-1
D: TRBD2
J: TRBJ2-1
CDR3: CASSPGLADNEQFF

V: TRBV7-2
D: -
J: TRBJ2-3
CDR3: CASSLGVGAITDTQYF

V: TRBV4-2
D: TRBD1
J: TRBJ2-3
CDR3: CASSRDRAQGTDTQYF

V: TRBV28
D: -
J: TRBJ2-7
CDR3: CASGGTIIYEQYF

V: TRBV2
D: TRBD1
J: TRBJ1-2
CDR3: CASIADRDNGYTF